A selection of T cell receptor beta chains follows, all from one sample in a study of cytomegalovirus exposure and HLA in healthy donors. Sequencing was performed with immunoSEQ multiplex PCR; in TCRdb, only in-frame clones are kept and a portion is missing. Among 150,000 to 200,000 clones listed, 80% were seen once. The sequencing sample was made of PBMCs. These receptors all come from a man aged 25-45 years in good health and CMV-seropositive. Both conserved end residues are part of each CDR3. D genes are given only for firm matches. Clone sizes are given selectively: once, few, many, or a class where the clone is expanded.

D gene | clone size | J gene | V gene | CDR3 protein | CDR3 DNA
TRBD1 | . | TRBJ2-1 | TRBV10-2 | CASSGQGARYNEQFF | TGCGCCAGCAGCGGACAGGGGGCGCGTTACAATGAGCAGTTCTTC
. | few | TRBJ1-2 | TRBV6-5 | CASSYSNSGGYGYTF | TGTGCCAGCAGTTACTCGAACTCCGGTGGCTATGGCTACACCTTC
TRBD2 | . | TRBJ2-1 | TRBV11-3 | CASSLDHLGAGVTYNEQFF | TGTGCCAGCAGCTTAGATCATCTGGGAGCGGGGGTAACCTACAATGAGCAGTTCTTC
. | few | TRBJ1-2 | TRBV28 | CASSLQQGSGYTF | TGTGCCAGCAGTTTACAACAGGGTAGCGGCTACACCTTC
. | . | TRBJ2-7 | TRBV19 | CASRQGYEQYF | TGTGCCAGTAGACAGGGCTACGAGCAGTACTTC
. | . | TRBJ2-2 | TRBV5-1 | CASSLGQLNTGELFF | TGCGCCAGCAGCTTGGGTCAACTGAACACCGGGGAGCTGTTTTTT
TRBD1 | . | TRBJ1-6 | TRBV7-2 | CASSPDRISPLHF | TGTGCCAGCAGCCCGGACAGGATATCACCCCTCCACTTT
. | . | TRBJ2-1 | TRBV15 | CATSRLFLSSYNEQFF | TGTGCCACCAGCAGACTATTCCTTAGCTCCTACAATGAGCAGTTCTTC
TRBD2 | . | TRBJ2-7 | TRBV30 | CAWSRGTRFSEQYF | TGTGCCTGGAGTAGAGGGACTAGGTTCTCCGAGCAGTACTTC
. | . | TRBJ1-5 | TRBV11-2 | CASSLAAGDNQPQHF | TGTGCCAGCAGCTTAGCCGCCGGGGACAATCAGCCCCAGCATTTT
TRBD2 | . | TRBJ2-5 | TRBV28 | CASSRRLAGGIKETQYF | TGTGCCAGCAGTAGAAGACTAGCGGGAGGGATAAAAGAGACCCAGTACTTC
TRBD1 | . | TRBJ1-1 | TRBV7-8 | CASTPRTGSTEAFF | TGTGCCAGCACCCCGCGGACAGGGAGCACTGAAGCTTTCTTT
TRBD1 | . | TRBJ1-5 | TRBV19 | CASRSGTGTGDGNQPQHF | TGTGCCAGTAGATCAGGAACCGGGACAGGGGATGGCAATCAGCCCCAGCATTTT
. | . | TRBJ1-4 | TRBV4-3 | CASSQNSNEKLFF | TGCGCCAGCAGCCAAAACAGTAATGAAAAACTGTTTTTT
. | once | TRBJ1-4 | TRBV18 | CASSPDSGEKLFF | TGTGCCAGCTCCCCGGACAGCGGTGAAAAACTGTTTTTT
TRBD1 | . | TRBJ1-2 | TRBV11-3 | CASSPGTGIDYGYTF | TGTGCCAGCAGCCCCGGGACAGGGATCGACTATGGCTACACCTTC
. | . | TRBJ2-7 | TRBV7-9 | CASSFGTSGPSYEQYF | TGTGCCAGCAGCTTCGGCACCAGCGGGCCTTCCTACGAGCAGTACTTC
. | . | TRBJ1-5 | TRBV4-3 | CASSQGGGQPQHF | TGCGCCAGCAGCCAAGGAGGAGGACAGCCCCAGCATTTT
. | . | TRBJ2-5 | TRBV19 | CASTQSGGETQYF | TGTGCCAGTACCCAATCCGGGGGAGAGACCCAGTACTTC
TRBD1 | . | TRBJ2-2 | TRBV6-1 | CASSWDSTNTGELFF | TGTGCCAGCAGTTGGGACAGCACGAACACCGGGGAGCTGTTTTTT
TRBD2 | . | TRBJ2-1 | TRBV4-1 | CASSQVGGSGILSHDEQFF | TGCGCCAGCAGCCAAGTCGGTGGTAGCGGGATTTTGAGTCACGATGAGCAGTTCTTC
. | few | TRBJ2-1 | TRBV6-5 | CASSRGDEQFF | TGTGCCAGCAGTAGGGGCGATGAGCAGTTCTTC
TRBD2 | . | TRBJ2-7 | TRBV30 | CAWGPGLAVYEQYF | TGTGCCTGGGGGCCCGGACTAGCGGTCTACGAGCAGTACTTC
. | . | TRBJ1-2 | TRBV5-1 | CASSRSQGTDGYTF | TGCGCCAGCAGCAGGTCACAGGGAACCGATGGCTACACCTTC
TRBD2 | . | TRBJ2-1 | TRBV2 | CAIGSGIVGEQFF | TGTGCCATCGGTAGCGGGATAGTCGGCGAGCAGTTCTTC
TRBD2 | . | TRBJ2-7 | TRBV4-3 | CASSQDPSGTYEQYF | TGCGCCAGCAGCCAAGATCCTAGCGGCACTTACGAGCAGTACTTC
TRBD1 | once | TRBJ1-4 | TRBV11-3 | CASSKTGEYEKLFF | TGTGCCAGCAGCAAGACAGGGGAATACGAAAAACTGTTTTTT
. | . | TRBJ1-1 | TRBV30 | CGGGGGGTEAFF | TGTGGAGGTGGGGGGGGCGGCACTGAAGCTTTCTTT
TRBD2 | . | TRBJ2-7 | TRBV7-4 | CASSFPPGLAGYEQYF | TGTGCCAGCAGCTTCCCCCCCGGACTAGCGGGATACGAGCAGTACTTC
TRBD1 | . | TRBJ2-3 | TRBV7-9 | CASSYPPGQGDTDTQYF | TGTGCCAGCAGCTACCCACCGGGACAGGGGGATACAGATACGCAGTATTTT
TRBD1 | . | TRBJ1-1 | TRBV28 | CASRDRGWNTEAFF | TGTGCCAGCAGAGACAGGGGGTGGAACACTGAAGCTTTCTTT
TRBD1 | . | TRBJ2-1 | TRBV19 | CASSIVDRTAYNEQFF | TGTGCCAGTAGTATAGTGGACAGGACGGCCTACAATGAGCAGTTCTTC
TRBD2 | . | TRBJ2-1 | TRBV7-3 | CASSLTGTSGRESNEQFF | TGTGCCAGCAGCTTAACCGGGACTAGCGGGAGAGAGAGCAATGAGCAGTTCTTC
TRBD1 | . | TRBJ2-7 | TRBV7-7 | CASSLRTGGGVEEQYF | TGTGCCAGCAGCTTAAGGACAGGGGGTGGTGTAGAAGAGCAGTACTTC
. | . | TRBJ2-5 | TRBV18 | CASSPSQETQYF | TGTGCCAGCTCACCGAGCCAAGAGACCCAGTACTTC
. | . | TRBJ2-7 | TRBV6-5 | CASSYGPSSYEQYF | TGTGCCAGCAGTTATGGTCCCAGCTCCTACGAGCAGTACTTC
TRBD2 | . | TRBJ2-7 | TRBV4-1 | CASSNLAASYEQYF | TGCGCCAGCAGCAACCTAGCGGCGTCCTACGAGCAGTACTTC
. | . | TRBJ1-1 | TRBV7-9 | CSTARGAGEAFF | TGTTCCACCGCGCGGGGGGCGGGTGAAGCTTTCTTT
. | . | TRBJ2-7 | TRBV7-9 | CASSYGEDYEQYF | TGTGCCAGCAGTTACGGGGAGGACTACGAGCAGTACTTC
TRBD1 | . | TRBJ2-5 | TRBV7-9 | CASSLDGTEGSETQYF | TGTGCCAGCAGCTTAGACGGGACAGAAGGGTCGGAGACCCAGTACTTC
TRBD2 | few | TRBJ2-3 | TRBV6-5 | CASSQLAGVRDTQYF | TGTGCCAGCAGTCAACTAGCGGGAGTGAGAGATACGCAGTATTTT
TRBD1 | few | TRBJ2-2 | TRBV29-1 | CSVVQGANTGELFF | TGCAGCGTTGTACAGGGGGCGAACACCGGGGAGCTGTTTTTT
TRBD2 | . | TRBJ2-5 | TRBV11-2 | CASSLAAGPFQYF | TGTGCCAGCAGCTTAGCAGCGGGGCCATTCCAGTACTTC
. | few | TRBJ2-2 | TRBV19 | CASKGVADTGELFF | TGTGCCAGTAAGGGGGTCGCGGACACCGGGGAGCTGTTTTTT
TRBD1 | . | TRBJ2-2 | TRBV18 | CASSPGQGPPGELFF | TGTGCCAGCTCACCAGGACAGGGCCCCCCCGGGGAGCTGTTTTTT
. | . | TRBJ2-1 | TRBV9 | CASTGKGERGYNEQFF | TGTGCCAGCACCGGTAAGGGAGAGAGGGGGTACAATGAGCAGTTCTTC
. | . | TRBJ2-1 | TRBV11-3 | CASSLGFYNEQFF | TGTGCCAGCAGCCTCGGGTTTTACAATGAGCAGTTCTTC
. | . | TRBJ1-2 | TRBV5-4 | CASTRGGLDYGYTF | TGTGCCAGCACCCGCGGGGGGCTAGACTATGGCTACACCTTC
. | . | TRBJ1-2 | TRBV4-2 | CASSQDPRAGGYTF | TGTGCCAGCAGCCAAGATCCCAGAGCGGGGGGCTACACCTTC
. | . | TRBJ1-1 | TRBV7-3 | CASSLGPEGNTEAFF | TGTGCCAGCAGCCTTGGCCCAGAGGGGAACACTGAAGCTTTCTTT
. | . | TRBJ1-1 | TRBV9 | CASSVGAGTNTEAFF | TGTGCCAGCAGCGTAGGCGCAGGGACTAACACTGAAGCTTTCTTT
. | . | TRBJ1-2 | TRBV15 | CATSGRARRDYGYTF | TGTGCCACCAGCGGACGGGCGAGGCGGGACTATGGCTACACCTTC
. | . | TRBJ1-1 | TRBV29-1 | CSVVGLLSGTEAFF | TGCAGCGTTGTCGGTCTTCTTTCGGGGACTGAAGCTTTCTTT
. | . | TRBJ1-5 | TRBV4-1 | CASSQGGLASNQPQHF | TGCGCCAGCAGCCAAGGAGGGCTAGCAAGCAATCAGCCCCAGCATTTT
. | . | TRBJ2-7 | TRBV7-9 | CASSLGTEAYEQYF | TGTGCCAGCAGCTTAGGAACAGAAGCCTACGAGCAGTACTTC
TRBD1 | . | TRBJ2-7 | TRBV5-4 | CASSWDRSYEQYF | TGTGCCAGCAGCTGGGACAGATCCTACGAGCAGTACTTC
. | . | TRBJ2-2 | TRBV11-2 | CASSLDRGAYTGELFF | TGTGCCAGCAGCTTAGATCGGGGGGCTTACACCGGGGAGCTGTTTTTT
TRBD2 | few | TRBJ2-5 | TRBV18 | CASSLPSGGIQETQYF | TGTGCCAGCTCACTCCCCAGCGGGGGAATACAAGAGACCCAGTACTTC
. | . | TRBJ1-3 | TRBV7-2 | CASSLVGQRSSGNTIYF | TGTGCCAGCAGCTTAGTAGGACAGCGTTCCTCTGGAAACACCATATATTTT
TRBD1 | . | TRBJ1-1 | TRBV7-9 | CASSLGARTGRVGTEAFF | TGTGCCAGCAGCTTAGGGGCCCGGACAGGGAGGGTAGGGACTGAAGCTTTCTTT